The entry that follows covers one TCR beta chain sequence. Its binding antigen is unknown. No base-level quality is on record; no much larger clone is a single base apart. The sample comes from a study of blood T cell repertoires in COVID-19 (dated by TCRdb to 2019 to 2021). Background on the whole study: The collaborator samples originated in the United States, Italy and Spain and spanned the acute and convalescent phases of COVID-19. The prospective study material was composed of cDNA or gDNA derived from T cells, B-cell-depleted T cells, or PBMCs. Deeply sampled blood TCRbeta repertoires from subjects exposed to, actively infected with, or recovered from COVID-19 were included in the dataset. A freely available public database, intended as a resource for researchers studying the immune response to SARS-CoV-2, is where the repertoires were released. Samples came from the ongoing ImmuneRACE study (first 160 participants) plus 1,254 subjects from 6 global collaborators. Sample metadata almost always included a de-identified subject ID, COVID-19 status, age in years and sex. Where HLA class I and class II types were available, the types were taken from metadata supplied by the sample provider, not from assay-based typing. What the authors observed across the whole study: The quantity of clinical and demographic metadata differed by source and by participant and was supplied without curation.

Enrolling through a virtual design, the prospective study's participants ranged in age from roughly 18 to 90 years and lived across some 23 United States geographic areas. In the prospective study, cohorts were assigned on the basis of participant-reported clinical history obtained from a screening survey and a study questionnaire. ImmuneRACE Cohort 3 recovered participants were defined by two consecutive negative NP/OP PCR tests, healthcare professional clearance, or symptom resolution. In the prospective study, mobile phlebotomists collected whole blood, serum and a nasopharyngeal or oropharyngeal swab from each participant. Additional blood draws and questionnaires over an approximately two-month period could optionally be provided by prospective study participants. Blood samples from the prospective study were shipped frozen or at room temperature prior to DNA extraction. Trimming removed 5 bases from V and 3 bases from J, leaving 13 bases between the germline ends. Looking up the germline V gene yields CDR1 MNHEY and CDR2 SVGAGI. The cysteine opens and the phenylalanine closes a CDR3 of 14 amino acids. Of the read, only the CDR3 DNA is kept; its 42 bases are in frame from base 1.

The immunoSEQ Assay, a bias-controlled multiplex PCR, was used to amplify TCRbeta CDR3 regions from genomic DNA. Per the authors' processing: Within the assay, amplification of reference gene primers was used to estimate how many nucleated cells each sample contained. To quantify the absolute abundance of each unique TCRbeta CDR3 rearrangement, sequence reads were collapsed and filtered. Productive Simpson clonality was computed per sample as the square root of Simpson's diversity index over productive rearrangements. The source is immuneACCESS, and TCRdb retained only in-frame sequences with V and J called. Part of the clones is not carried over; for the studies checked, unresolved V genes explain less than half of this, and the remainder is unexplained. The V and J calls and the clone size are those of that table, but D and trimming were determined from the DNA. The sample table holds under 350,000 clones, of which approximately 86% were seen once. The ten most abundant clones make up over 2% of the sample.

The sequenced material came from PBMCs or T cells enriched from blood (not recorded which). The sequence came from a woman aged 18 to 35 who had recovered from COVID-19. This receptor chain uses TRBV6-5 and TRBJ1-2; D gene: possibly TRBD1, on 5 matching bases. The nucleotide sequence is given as TGTGCCAGCAGTCCAAGGGGCGCGGACTATGGCTACACCTTC. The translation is CASSPRGADYGYTF.